The following is a TCR beta chain sequence with its context. This sample was included in a study of shared clonotypes between healthy human individuals. Only in-frame clones appear in the TCRdb table, and some are missing; sequencing was by immunoSEQ multiplex PCR. The sample includes around 2.1 million clones, 93% of them seen just once. CD8 cells classed as naive were CD45RO-negative and positively selected for CCR7, excluding terminally differentiated effector memory CD45RA+ cells. Adult Caucasians living in Nashville, Tennessee made up all of the donors. Sequencing input: naive CD8+ T cells from PBMCs. The sequence was collected from a man between 18 and 29 years old in good health. Some clones in this sample may be carry-over from other donors' samples.

The CDR3 DNA reads TGTGCCAGCAGCCAACTCCGGGACAGGGCTTACGGGGCCAACGTCCTGACTTTC. This encodes CASSQLRDRAYGANVLTF. V is TRBV4-2 and J is TRBJ2-6; TRBD1 aligns across 9 bases. V gave up 2 bases and J gave up 4 bases; unmatched junction bases: 9. Germline CDR1 is LGHNA and CDR2 is YNFKEQ. The CDR3 length is 18 residues.